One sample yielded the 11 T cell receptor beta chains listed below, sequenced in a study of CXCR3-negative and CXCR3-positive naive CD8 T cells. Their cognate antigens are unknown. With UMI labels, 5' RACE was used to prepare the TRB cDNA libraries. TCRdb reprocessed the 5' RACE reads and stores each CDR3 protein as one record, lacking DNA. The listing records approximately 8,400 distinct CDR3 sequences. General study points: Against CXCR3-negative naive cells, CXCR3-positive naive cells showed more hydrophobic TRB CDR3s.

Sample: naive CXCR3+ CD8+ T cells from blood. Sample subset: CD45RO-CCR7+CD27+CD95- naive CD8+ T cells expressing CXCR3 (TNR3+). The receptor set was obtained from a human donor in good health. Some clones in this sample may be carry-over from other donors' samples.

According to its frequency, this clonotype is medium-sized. The CDR3 loop reads CASSLSTSFNEQFF. This chain connects TRBV27 to TRBJ2-1. Germline CDR1 MNHEY, CDR2 SMNVEV (reference sequence). The CDR3 covers 14 residues.

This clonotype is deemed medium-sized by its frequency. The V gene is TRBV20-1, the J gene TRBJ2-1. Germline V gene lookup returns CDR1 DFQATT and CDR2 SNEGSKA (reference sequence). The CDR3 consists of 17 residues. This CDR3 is CSARERYSGSSYNEQFF.

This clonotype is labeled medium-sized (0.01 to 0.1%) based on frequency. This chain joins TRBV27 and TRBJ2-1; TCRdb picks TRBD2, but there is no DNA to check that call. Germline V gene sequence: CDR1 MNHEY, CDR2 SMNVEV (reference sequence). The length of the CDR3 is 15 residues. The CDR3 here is CASSYSSGSRNEQFF.

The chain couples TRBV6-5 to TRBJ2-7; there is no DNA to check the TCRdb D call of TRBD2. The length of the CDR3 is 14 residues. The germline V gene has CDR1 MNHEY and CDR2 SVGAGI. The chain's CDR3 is CASSTPNLAGRQYF.

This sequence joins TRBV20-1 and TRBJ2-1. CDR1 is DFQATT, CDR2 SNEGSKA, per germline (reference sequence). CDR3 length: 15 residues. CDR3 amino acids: CSARDEDRELDEQFF.

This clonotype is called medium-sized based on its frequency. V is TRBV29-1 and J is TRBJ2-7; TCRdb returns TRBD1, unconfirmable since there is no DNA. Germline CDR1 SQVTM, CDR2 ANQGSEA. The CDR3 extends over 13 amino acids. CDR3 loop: CSVGGGTSYEQYF.

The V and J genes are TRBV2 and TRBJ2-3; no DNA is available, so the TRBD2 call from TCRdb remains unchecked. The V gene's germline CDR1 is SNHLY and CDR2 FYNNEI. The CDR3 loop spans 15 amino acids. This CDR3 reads CASSLSGRETDTQYF.

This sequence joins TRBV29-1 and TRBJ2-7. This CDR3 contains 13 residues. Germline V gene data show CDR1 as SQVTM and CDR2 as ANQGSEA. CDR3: CSVELPHSYEQYF.

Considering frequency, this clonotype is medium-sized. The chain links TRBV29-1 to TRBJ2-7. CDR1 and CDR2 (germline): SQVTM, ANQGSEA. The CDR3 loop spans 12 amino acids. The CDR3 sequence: CSVEGITYEQYF.

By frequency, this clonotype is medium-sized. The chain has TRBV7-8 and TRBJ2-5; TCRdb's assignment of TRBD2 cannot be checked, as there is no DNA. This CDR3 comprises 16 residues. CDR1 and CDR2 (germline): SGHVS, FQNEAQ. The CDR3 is CASSLAGLAVQETQYF.

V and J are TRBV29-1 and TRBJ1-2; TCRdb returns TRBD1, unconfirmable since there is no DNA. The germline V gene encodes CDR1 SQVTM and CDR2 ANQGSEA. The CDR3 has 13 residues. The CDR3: CSVESRGDYGYTF.